Reported below is one T cell receptor (beta chain). Clones were read by immunoSEQ multiplex PCR, and TCRdb kept only the in-frame ones, dropping some. The sample holds 50,000 to 65,000 clones; approximately 80% are singletons and the top ten take just under 5%. This entry belongs to a study of OX40 agonist ivuxolimab in advanced cancers. Study as a whole: Dose-escalation cases comprised hepatocellular carcinoma, melanoma, renal cell or head and neck cancer. Prior anti-PD-1, anti-PD-L1 or anti-CTLA-4 therapy did not bar entry, and approximately 43% had some.

Baseline was the first blood sampling point, followed by cycle 4 day 1 and cycle 7 day 1. Germline CDR1 and CDR2: SGHAT and FQDESV (reference sequence). The length of the CDR3 is 15 residues. V was pared by 5 bases and J by 7 bases, with 13 bases of the junction left unmatched. The source is an adult with an advanced solid tumor such as melanoma, head and neck, liver or kidney cancer. This chain connects TRBV11-1 to TRBJ1-1; 7 nucleotides match TRBD1. The source was CD4+ or CD8+ T cells sorted from blood, collected in a trial of the OX40 agonist ivuxolimab. The CDR3 region is CASSERSHRGHEAFF. The CDR3 DNA reads as TGTGCCAGCAGCGAGAGAAGCCACAGGGGACATGAAGCTTTCTTT.